Listed below are T cell receptor beta chains from one sample, sequenced in a study of blood T cell repertoires in COVID-19. Assay: immunoSEQ multiplex PCR; the TCRdb copy retains only in-frame clones and omits some. The sample includes 45,000 to 60,000 clones, more than 85% of them seen just once. The sample comprised peripheral blood. The receptor source for this set is a man in his fifties or sixties with acute or convalescent COVID-19. Each CDR3 is given with its conserved first and last residue. A D gene is named only where the DNA matches it firmly. The size entry is marked missing in some rows and otherwise reads once, few, many or a size class.

>TRBD1|17|.|TRBV5-5|TRBJ2-2
CASSPRDRTSKTGELFF
TGTGCCAGCAGCCCCCGGGACAGGACAAGCAAGACCGGGGAGCTGTTTTTT
>.|13|.|TRBV27|TRBJ1-1
CASSFQTGQKAFF
TGTGCCAGCAGTTTCCAAACAGGGCAGAAGGCTTTCTTT
>TRBD1|13|once|TRBV6-4|TRBJ1-5
CAGMGTGNQPQHF
TGTGCCGGAATGGGGACAGGCAATCAGCCCCAGCATTTT
>TRBD2|18|.|TRBV18|TRBJ2-7
CASSPGLGTSETSYEQYF
TGTGCCAGCTCCCCCGGACTCGGGACTAGCGAAACCTCCTACGAGCAGTACTTC
>TRBD1|14|.|TRBV6-1|TRBJ1-1
CASSERQGGTEAFF
TGTGCCAGCAGTGAAAGACAGGGAGGCACTGAAGCTTTCTTT
>.|14|.|TRBV5-1|TRBJ1-2
CASSLQLVSEGYTF
TGCGCCAGCAGCTTGCAACTAGTTTCTGAAGGCTACACCTTC
>.|13|.|TRBV12-3/TRBV12-4|TRBJ1-5
CASSLSGVQPQHF
TGTGCCAGCAGTTTATCCGGGGTCCAGCCCCAGCATTTT
>.|15|.|TRBV5-1|TRBJ2-3
CASSLAGASTDTQYF
TGCGCCAGCAGCTTGGCCGGTGCTAGCACAGATACGCAGTATTTT
>.|15|.|TRBV18|TRBJ2-1
CASSPLGSVQNQQFF
TGTGCCAGCTCACCTCTAGGTTCGGTACAAAACCAGCAGTTCTTC
>TRBD2|20|.|TRBV14|TRBJ2-7
CASSHRRGLAGGPNPYEQYF
TGTGCCAGCAGCCATCGACGGGGGCTAGCGGGAGGGCCTAACCCTTACGAGCAGTACTTC
>.|18|.|TRBV19|TRBJ2-6
CASSAPQGFTSGANVLTF
TGTGCCAGTAGTGCCCCGCAGGGGTTCACCTCTGGGGCCAACGTCCTGACTTTC
>.|14|.|TRBV6-5|TRBJ2-7
CASSYFPDSYEQYF
TGTGCCAGCAGTTACTTCCCAGACTCCTACGAGCAGTACTTC
>.|16|.|TRBV7-9|TRBJ2-3
CASSSRGTDPADTQYF
TGTGCCAGCAGCTCCCGCGGGACCGACCCAGCAGATACGCAGTATTTT
>TRBD1|13|.|TRBV6-5|TRBJ1-5
CASRDRDAQPQHF
TGTGCCAGCAGGGACAGGGATGCTCAGCCCCAGCATTTT